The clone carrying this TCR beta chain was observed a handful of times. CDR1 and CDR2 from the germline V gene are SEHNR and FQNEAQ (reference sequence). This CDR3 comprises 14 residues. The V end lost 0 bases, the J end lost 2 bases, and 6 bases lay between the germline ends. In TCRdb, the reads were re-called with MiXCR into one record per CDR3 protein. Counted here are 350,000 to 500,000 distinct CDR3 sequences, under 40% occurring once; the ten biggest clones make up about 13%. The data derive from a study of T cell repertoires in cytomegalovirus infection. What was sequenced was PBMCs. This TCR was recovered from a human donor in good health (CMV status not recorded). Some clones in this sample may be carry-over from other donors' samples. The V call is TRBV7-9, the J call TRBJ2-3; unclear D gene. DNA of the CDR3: TGTGCCAGCAGCTTAGCGGTTACCACAGATACGCAGTATTTT. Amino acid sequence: CASSLAVTTDTQYF.